Given below is one T cell receptor beta chain in context. This specimen comes from a study of blood T cell repertoires in COVID-19. Produced via immunoSEQ multiplex PCR; TCRdb's table is partial and in-frame only. The data show about 99,000 clones, around 88% seen once. V lost 4 bases and J lost 0, with 15 bases in between. Germline CDR1 LGHDT, CDR2 YNNKEL (reference sequence). This CDR3 is built from 16 residues. This TCR came from a man aged 50-60 years with COVID-19, enrolled during active disease. This chain uses TRBV3-1 (or the pseudogene TRBV3-2) with TRBJ1-2, with D perhaps TRBD1 (6 bases). The sample was peripheral blood. CDR3 coding DNA: TGTGCCAGCAGCCTCCGGCCGGGACAAACTAACTATGGCTACACCTTC. This sequence encodes CASSLRPGQTNYGYTF.